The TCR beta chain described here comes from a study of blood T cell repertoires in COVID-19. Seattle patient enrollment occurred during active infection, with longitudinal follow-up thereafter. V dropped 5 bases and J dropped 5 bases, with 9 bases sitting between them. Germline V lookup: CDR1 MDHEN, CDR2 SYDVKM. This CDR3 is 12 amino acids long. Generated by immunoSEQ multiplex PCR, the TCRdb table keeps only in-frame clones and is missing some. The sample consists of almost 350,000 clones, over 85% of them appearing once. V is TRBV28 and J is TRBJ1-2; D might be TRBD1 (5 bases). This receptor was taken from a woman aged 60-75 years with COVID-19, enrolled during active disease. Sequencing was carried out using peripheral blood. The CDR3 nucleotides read TGTGCCAGCAGTATACAGGCATATGGCTACACCTTC. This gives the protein CASSIQAYGYTF.